These 29 T cell receptor beta chains came from one sample sequenced in a study of cytomegalovirus exposure and HLA in healthy donors. The PCR contained 60 Vbeta and 13 Jbeta primers. Using immunoSEQ multiplex PCR, the repertoire was profiled, and TCRdb retains in-frame clones only, with some absent. The sample lists about 130,000 clones, approximately 85% seen once, with about 6.7% in the top ten. Sequencing was carried out using PBMCs. The receptor source for this set is a woman aged 25 to 39 in good health and CMV-seropositive.

This clone showed up just once. The chain couples TRBV19 to TRBJ1-4; 9 bases are shared with TRBD1. The CDR3 has 14 residues. CDR1 is LNHDA, CDR2 SQIVND, per germline (reference sequence). Trimming cost V 8 bases and J 7 bases; bases outside gene matches: 8. This CDR3 is CASGQGQGIEKLFF. The CDR3 nucleotides read TGTGCCAGTGGCCAGGGACAGGGAATTGAAAAACTGTTTTTT. The full variable domain, completed using reference TRBV19 and TRBJ1-4, is DGGITQSPKYLFRKEGQNVTLSCEQNLNHDAMYWYRQDPGQGLRLIYYSQIVNDFQKGDIAEGYSVSREKKESFPLTVTSAQKNPTAFYLCASGQGQGIEKLFFGSGTQLSVL.

V is TRBV18 and J is TRBJ1-1; 7 nucleotides align to TRBD1. Germline V gene lookup returns CDR1 KGHSH and CDR2 LQKENI. V dropped 2 bases and J dropped 5; count of bases not matched to a gene: 5. There are 14 residues in the CDR3. The CDR3 spells CASSPYTGVTEAFF. In DNA, the CDR3 is TGTGCCAGCTCACCATATACAGGGGTAACTGAAGCTTTCTTT.

The chain uses TRBV7-3 and TRBJ2-2; TRBD1 aligns across 9 bases. The CDR3 spans 22 residues. Per germline, CDR1 SGHTA and CDR2 FQGTGA. V lost 5 bases and J lost 1; bases outside the gene matches: 23. The CDR3 region is CASSPPPPGTGIWTRNTGELFF. The CDR3 region has the DNA TGTGCCAGCAGCCCTCCACCTCCCGGGACAGGGATTTGGACGCGGAACACCGGGGAGCTGTTTTTT.

As for this clone: This sample also contains other DNA sequences that code for the same CDR3. The rearrangement uses TRBV5-1 and TRBJ1-1, with TRBD1 identical over 9 bases. Germline V CDR1 and CDR2: SGHRS, YFSETQ. The ends lost 3 bases at V and 3 bases at J; junction bases unmatched: 3. The CDR3 totals 14 residues. The CDR3 DNA reads as TGCGCCAGCAGCTCTACAGGGGGCGACACTGAAGCTTTCTTT. It is translated as CASSSTGGDTEAFF.

This chain links TRBV10-1 with TRBJ1-2, with D unresolved. V lost 4 bases and J lost 6, with 6 bases in between. The V gene's germline CDR1 is WNHNN and CDR2 SYGVQD (reference sequence). The CDR3 is made up of 11 amino acids. The CDR3 DNA reads as TGCGCCAGCAGTGTGAGCCATGGCTACACCTTC. It yields the protein CASSVSHGYTF.

The V call is TRBV30, the J call TRBJ1-1, with a weak D call TRBD1 (5 bases). The germline V gene encodes CDR1 GTSNPN and CDR2 SVGIG (reference sequence). The CDR3 extends over 13 amino acids. The V gene lost 2 bases and the J gene lost 8 bases, with 15 bases spanning the gap. The CDR3 loop reads CAWSSTRGSEAFF. CDR3 bases: TGTGCCTGGAGTTCCACAAGGGGATCAGAAGCTTTCTTT.

V is TRBV2 and J is TRBJ1-5, with TRBD1 as a possible D gene (5 bases). Germline V gene lookup returns CDR1 SNHLY and CDR2 FYNNEI. V lost 3 bases and J 2 bases, leaving 11 bases between the germline ends. This CDR3 spans 15 amino acids. DNA of the CDR3: TGTGCCAGCAGTGACGGGGGAGGCGGCAATCAGCCCCAGCATTTT. It is translated as CASSDGGGGNQPQHF.

This sequence joins TRBV4-2 and TRBJ2-5; D ambiguous. Germline CDR1 reads LGHNA; CDR2 reads YNFKEQ. This CDR3 is built from 13 residues. The germline V and J ends were trimmed by 6 bases and 2 bases, with 10 bases remaining between them. The CDR3 coding sequence is TGTGCCAGCAGTCGACACTTACAAGAGACCCAGTACTTC. Translating gives CASSRHLQETQYF.

This clone was found once. Other DNA sequences in the sample encode the same CDR3. V and J are TRBV28 and TRBJ1-2, with D possibly matching TRBD1 (5 bases). CDR1 MDHEN and CDR2 SYDVKM come from the germline V gene. The CDR3 has 12 residues. Trimming pared 5 bases from V and 5 bases from J, leaving 9 bases between. In DNA, the CDR3 is TGTGCCAGCAGTCTTCAGGGATATGGCTACACCTTC. Its translation is CASSLQGYGYTF.

This clone is labeled as medium-sized. The genes are TRBV6-1 and TRBJ1-1; 9 nucleotides agree with TRBD1. V trimming: 1 base; J trimming: 3 bases; junction bases outside the gene matches: 6. This CDR3 region has 16 residues. Looked up from germline, CDR1 is MNHNS and CDR2 is SASEGT. The CDR3, as DNA: TGTGCCAGCAGTGAAGGTAGGGACAGGGTATACACTGAAGCTTTCTTT. It is translated as CASSEGRDRVYTEAFF.

The genes are TRBV7-3 and TRBJ2-3, with TRBD2 as a possible D gene (6 bases). The CDR3 is made up of 16 amino acids. With 4 bases removed from V and 0 bases from J, the gap between germline ends came to 14 bases. Germline lookup yields CDR1 SGHTA and CDR2 FQGTGA. This chain's CDR3 is CASSSSTSSSTDTQYF. CDR3 bases: TGTGCCAGCAGCTCATCTACTAGCTCTAGCACAGATACGCAGTATTTT.

The chain couples TRBV7-9 to TRBJ2-5; TRBD1 matches at 11 bases. Germline CDR1 is SEHNR and CDR2 is FQNEAQ (reference sequence). CDR3 length: 18 residues. V shed 1 base and J 1 base; nucleotides not matched to a gene: 8. In DNA form, the CDR3 reads TGTGCCAGCAGCTTAGAGCTATCCGGGACAGGGGGCCAAGAGACCCAGTACTTC. This gives the protein CASSLELSGTGGQETQYF.

The rearrangement uses TRBV28 and TRBJ1-2; the D is unclear. The germline CDR1 and CDR2 sequences are MDHEN and SYDVKM. The CDR3 length is 12 residues. V lost 11 bases and J lost 4, with 14 bases in between. CDR3 region: CACAPWSYGYTF. The CDR3 nucleotides read TGTGCCTGCGCTCCATGGAGCTATGGCTACACCTTC.

The chain recombines TRBV27 with TRBJ2-7; D perhaps matches TRBD2 (5 bases). CDR3 length equals 13 residues. V was trimmed by 6 bases and J by 7 bases, leaving 16 bases between them. Per the germline V gene, CDR1 is MNHEY and CDR2 is SMNVEV (reference sequence). CDR3: CASRLSGPAEQYF. The CDR3 DNA follows: TGTGCCAGCAGACTGAGCGGCCCCGCGGAGCAGTACTTC.

The chain has TRBV5-1 and TRBJ2-1; D is undetermined. V dropped 0 bases and J dropped 7 bases, with 8 bases sitting between them. Germline CDR1 reads SGHRS; CDR2 reads YFSETQ. CDR3 length equals 13 residues. The CDR3 reads CASSLDGLNEQFF. The CDR3 region has the DNA TGCGCCAGCAGCTTGGACGGTCTGAATGAGCAGTTCTTC.

This clone was seen once. This rearrangement joins TRBV2 to TRBJ2-5; 9 positions agree with TRBD1. The CDR3 has 16 amino acids. CDR1 SNHLY and CDR2 FYNNEI come from the germline V gene. V was pared by 5 bases and J by 4 bases, with 11 bases of the junction left unmatched. CDR3 region: CASSFTYRGPRETQYF. In DNA form, the CDR3 reads TGTGCCAGCAGTTTTACTTACAGGGGGCCAAGAGAGACCCAGTACTTC.

J is TRBJ2-7 and V is TRBV6-5, with D perhaps matching TRBD2 (7 bases). Trimming removed 2 bases from V and 3 bases from J, with 17 bases in between. The germline V gene encodes CDR1 MNHEY and CDR2 SVGAGI. The CDR3 spans 16 residues. This CDR3 reads CASSYRGGTSYYEQYF. In DNA form, the CDR3 reads TGTGCCAGCAGTTACAGGGGGGGGACTTCCTACTACGAGCAGTACTTC.

The V gene is TRBV7-8, the J gene TRBJ2-1, with D uncertain. This CDR3 has 16 residues. Trimming removed 4 bases at V and 0 bases at J, with 13 bases between. Per the germline V gene, CDR1 is SGHVS and CDR2 is FQNEAQ. The CDR3 nucleotides read TGTGCCAGCAGCTCCACCACTATTAGCTCCTACAATGAGCAGTTCTTC. It specifies CASSSTTISSYNEQFF.

The chain links TRBV9 to TRBJ1-2, with TRBD1 matching over 8 bases. Trimming at V came to 0 bases and at J to 9 bases, leaving 7 bases not matched to a gene. This CDR3 spans 14 amino acids. Germline-derived CDR1 and CDR2 are SGDLS and YYNGEE. For the CDR3, the DNA is TGTGCCAGCAGCGTAGGGCAGGGGGCAGGAAGCTACACCTTC. As protein: CASSVGQGAGSYTF.

This sequence joins TRBV19 and TRBJ1-2, with no clear D. The CDR3 has 13 amino acids. Germline V lookup: CDR1 LNHDA, CDR2 SQIVND (reference sequence). Deletions cut 5 bases from V and 6 bases from J, with 13 bases between. This CDR3 reads CASSRGKRNGYTF. CDR3 nucleotides: TGTGCCAGTAGTCGAGGGAAGAGGAATGGCTACACCTTC.

The genes are TRBV2 and TRBJ1-4; D is perhaps TRBD1 (5 bases). V shed 6 bases and J shed 4 bases, with 9 bases lying between them. The CDR3 totals 13 residues. CDR1 and CDR2 (germline): SNHLY, FYNNEI. The DNA of the CDR3 is TGTGCCAGCAGCAGGGCTTTTAATGAAAAACTGTTTTTT. Translated: CASSRAFNEKLFF. The variable domain in full, completed from reference TRBV2 and TRBJ1-4, reads EPEVTQTPSHQVTQMGQEVILRCVPISNHLYFYWYRQILGQKVEFLVSFYNNEISEKSEIFDDQFSVERPDGSNFTLKIRSTKLEDSAMYFCASSRAFNEKLFFGSGTQLSVL.

This sequence joins TRBV5-1 and TRBJ2-7; TRBD1 matches 7 bases. After removal of 3 bases from V and 2 bases from J, the junction contained 8 bases not matched to a gene. CDR3 length equals 15 residues. Germline V gene lookup returns CDR1 SGHRS and CDR2 YFSETQ. The CDR3 spells CASSWDSSFTYEQYF. Written as DNA, the CDR3 is TGCGCCAGCAGCTGGGACAGCTCTTTTACCTACGAGCAGTACTTC. Full variable domain (remainder filled in from reference TRBV5-1 and TRBJ2-7): KAGVTQTPRYLIKTRGQQVTLSCSPISGHRSVSWYQQTPGQGLQFLFEYFSETQRNKGNFPGRFSGRQFSNSRSEMNVSTLELGDSALYLCASSWDSSFTYEQYFGPGTRLTVT.

This clone was counted between two and nine times. In DNA, the CDR3 is TGTGCCACCCAGACAGAAGGATTCACTGAAGCTTTCTTT. It yields the protein CATQTEGFTEAFF. The chain carries TRBV6-6 and TRBJ1-1; D may be TRBD1 (5 bases). This CDR3 is 13 amino acids long. Between the trimmed V and J ends, which lost 10 bases and 4 bases, there was a span of 16 bases. Germline assignment: CDR1 MNHNY and CDR2 SVGAGI (reference sequence).

This chain joins TRBV29-1 and TRBJ1-4; D is uncertain. Germline V lookup: CDR1 SQVTM, CDR2 ANQGSEA. The length of the CDR3 is 15 residues. Deletions cut 5 bases from V and 5 bases from J, with 18 bases between. The CDR3 region is CSVSDPDGINEKLFF. CDR3 DNA sequence: TGCAGCGTTTCCGACCCTGACGGGATAAATGAAAAACTGTTTTTT.

In its sample, this clone was seen once. The V call is TRBV27, the J call TRBJ2-1, with D possibly being TRBD2 (6 bases). Trimming removed 8 bases at V and 4 bases at J, with 24 bases between. Germline V gives CDR1 MNHEY, CDR2 SMNVEV (reference sequence). The CDR3 runs to 17 residues. CDR3 residues: CASCPPLSGVGYNEQFF. The CDR3 DNA is TGTGCCAGCTGCCCCCCCCTGTCGGGAGTGGGGTACAATGAGCAGTTCTTC.

The chain combines TRBV6-5 with TRBJ1-4; D call uncertain. The CDR3 runs 14 residues. Germline values: CDR1 MNHEY, CDR2 SVGAGI. The ends were cut back, 5 bases at V and 3 bases at J, with 10 bases in the middle. This chain's CDR3 is CASSGRRANEKLFF. CDR3 bases: TGTGCCAGCAGTGGGAGGCGGGCTAATGAAAAACTGTTTTTT.

The rearrangement uses TRBV5-1 and TRBJ1-1; D unclear. Germline CDR1 and CDR2: SGHRS and YFSETQ. The CDR3 contains 14 residues. The V end lost 0 bases, the J end lost 2 bases, and 8 bases lay between the germline ends. The CDR3 region has the DNA TGCGCCAGCAGCTTGGACAGAGATAACACTGAAGCTTTCTTT. Residues: CASSLDRDNTEAFF.

The chain links TRBV6-6 to TRBJ1-1; the match to TRBD1 covers 10 bases. This CDR3 has 16 residues. Germline V lookup: CDR1 MNHNY, CDR2 SVGAGI (reference sequence). V lost 4 bases and J lost 3; bases outside the gene matches: 8. The CDR3 here is CASSSRPGTGDTEAFF. The CDR3 nucleotides are TGTGCCAGCAGTTCCCGCCCCGGGACAGGGGACACTGAAGCTTTCTTT.

This chain links TRBV9 with TRBJ2-3; 14 nucleotides agree with TRBD2. Germline values: CDR1 SGDLS, CDR2 YYNGEE. Unmatched junction bases numbered 0, after V lost 0 bases and J lost 6 bases. CDR3 size: 15 residues. Written as DNA, the CDR3 is TGTGCCAGCAGCGTAGGGACTAGCGGGGGGGATACGCAGTATTTT. Amino acids: CASSVGTSGGDTQYF. The full variable domain, its missing parts supplied by reference TRBV9 and TRBJ2-3, is DSGVTQTPKHLITATGQRVTLRCSPRSGDLSVYWYQQSLDQGLQFLIQYYNGEERAKGNILERFSAQQFPDLHSELNLSSLELGDSALYFCASSVGTSGGDTQYFGPGTRLTVL.